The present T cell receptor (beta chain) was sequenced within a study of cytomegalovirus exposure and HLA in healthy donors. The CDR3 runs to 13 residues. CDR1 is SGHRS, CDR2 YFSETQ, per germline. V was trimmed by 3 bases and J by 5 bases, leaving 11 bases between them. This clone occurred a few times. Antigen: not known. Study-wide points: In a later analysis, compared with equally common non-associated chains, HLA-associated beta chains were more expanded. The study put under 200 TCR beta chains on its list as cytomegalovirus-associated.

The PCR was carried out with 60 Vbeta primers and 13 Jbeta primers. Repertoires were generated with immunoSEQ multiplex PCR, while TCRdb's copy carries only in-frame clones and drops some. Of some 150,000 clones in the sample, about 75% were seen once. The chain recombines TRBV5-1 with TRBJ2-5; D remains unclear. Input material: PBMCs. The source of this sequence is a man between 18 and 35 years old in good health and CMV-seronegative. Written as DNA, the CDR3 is TGCGCCAGCAGCTCATCATATCGGGAGACCCAGTACTTC. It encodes CASSSSYRETQYF.